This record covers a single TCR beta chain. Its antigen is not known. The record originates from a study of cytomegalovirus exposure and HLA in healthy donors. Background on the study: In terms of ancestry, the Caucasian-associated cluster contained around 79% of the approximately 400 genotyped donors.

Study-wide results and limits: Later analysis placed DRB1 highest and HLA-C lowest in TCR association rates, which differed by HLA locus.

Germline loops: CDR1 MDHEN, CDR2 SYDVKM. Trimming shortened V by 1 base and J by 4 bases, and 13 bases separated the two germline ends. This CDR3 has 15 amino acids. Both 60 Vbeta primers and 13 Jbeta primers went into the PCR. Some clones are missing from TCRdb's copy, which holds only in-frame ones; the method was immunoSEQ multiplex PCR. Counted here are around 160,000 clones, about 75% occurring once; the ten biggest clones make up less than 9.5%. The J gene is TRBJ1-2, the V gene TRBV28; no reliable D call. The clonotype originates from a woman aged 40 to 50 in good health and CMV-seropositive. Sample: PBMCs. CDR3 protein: CASSLYRPGGYGYTF. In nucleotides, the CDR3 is TGTGCCAGCAGTTTATACCGCCCGGGTGGCTATGGCTACACCTTC.